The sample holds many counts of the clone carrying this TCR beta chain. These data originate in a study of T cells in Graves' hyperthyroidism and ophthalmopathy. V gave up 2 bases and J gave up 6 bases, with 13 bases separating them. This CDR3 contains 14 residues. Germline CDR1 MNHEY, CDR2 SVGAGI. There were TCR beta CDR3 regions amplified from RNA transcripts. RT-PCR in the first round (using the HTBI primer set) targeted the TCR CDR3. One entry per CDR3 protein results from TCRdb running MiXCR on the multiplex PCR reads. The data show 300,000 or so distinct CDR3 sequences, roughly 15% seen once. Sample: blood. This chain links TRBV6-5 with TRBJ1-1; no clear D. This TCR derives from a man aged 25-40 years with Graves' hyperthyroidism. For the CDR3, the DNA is TGTGCCAGCAGTTACCAACTGAACGGGCCTGAAGCTTTCTTT. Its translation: CASSYQLNGPEAFF.